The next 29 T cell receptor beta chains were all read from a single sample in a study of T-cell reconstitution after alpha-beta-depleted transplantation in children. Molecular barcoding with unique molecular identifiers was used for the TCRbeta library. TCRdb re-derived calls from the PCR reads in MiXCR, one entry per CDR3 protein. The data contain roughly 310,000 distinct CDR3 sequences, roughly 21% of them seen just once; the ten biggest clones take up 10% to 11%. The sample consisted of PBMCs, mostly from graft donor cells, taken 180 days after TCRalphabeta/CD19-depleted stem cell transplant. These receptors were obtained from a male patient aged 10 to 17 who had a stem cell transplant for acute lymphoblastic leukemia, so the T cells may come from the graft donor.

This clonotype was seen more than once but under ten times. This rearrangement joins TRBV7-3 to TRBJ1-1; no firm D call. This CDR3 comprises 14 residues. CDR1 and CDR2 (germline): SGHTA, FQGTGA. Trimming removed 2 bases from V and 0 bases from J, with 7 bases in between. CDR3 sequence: CASSLFGLNTEAFF. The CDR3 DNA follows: TGTGCCAGCAGCTTATTCGGTTTGAACACTGAAGCTTTCTTT.

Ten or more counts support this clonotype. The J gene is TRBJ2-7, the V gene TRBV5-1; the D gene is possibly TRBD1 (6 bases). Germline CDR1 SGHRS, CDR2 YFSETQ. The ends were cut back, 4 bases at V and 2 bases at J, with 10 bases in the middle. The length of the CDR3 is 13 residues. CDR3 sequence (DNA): TGCGCCAGCAGCCCGACAGGACCCTACGAGCAGTACTTC. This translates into CASSPTGPYEQYF.

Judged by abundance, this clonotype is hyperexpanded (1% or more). In nucleotides, the CDR3 is TGTGCCACCAGTTCCAGACAGGTTGGGCTTTCCACAGATACGCAGTATTTT. Translating gives CATSSRQVGLSTDTQYF. The chain uses TRBV24-1 and TRBJ2-3; perhaps TRBD1 as D (6 bases). CDR3 length: 17 residues. V was shortened by 6 bases and J by 2 bases, with 20 bases between the two germline ends. CDR1 and CDR2 from the germline V gene are KGHDR and SFDVKD.

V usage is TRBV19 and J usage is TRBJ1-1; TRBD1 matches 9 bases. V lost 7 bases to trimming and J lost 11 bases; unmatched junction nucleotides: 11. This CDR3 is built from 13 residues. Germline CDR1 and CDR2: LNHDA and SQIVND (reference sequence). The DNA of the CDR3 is TGTGCCAGTATTTCGGACAGGGGAATATACGCTTTCTTT. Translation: CASISDRGIYAFF.

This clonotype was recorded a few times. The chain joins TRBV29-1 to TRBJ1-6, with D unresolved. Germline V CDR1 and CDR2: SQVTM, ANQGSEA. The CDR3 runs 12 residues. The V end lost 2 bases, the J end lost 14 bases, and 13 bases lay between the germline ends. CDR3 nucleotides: TGCAGCGTTGAAACGTTTGGAGGCACCCTCCACTTT. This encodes CSVETFGGTLHF.

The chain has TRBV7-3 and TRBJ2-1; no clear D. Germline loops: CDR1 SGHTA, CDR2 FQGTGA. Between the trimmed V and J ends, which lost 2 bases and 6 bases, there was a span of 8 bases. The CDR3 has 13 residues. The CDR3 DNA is TGTGCCAGCAGCTTATCGTCTAGCAATGAGCAGTTCTTC. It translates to CASSLSSSNEQFF.

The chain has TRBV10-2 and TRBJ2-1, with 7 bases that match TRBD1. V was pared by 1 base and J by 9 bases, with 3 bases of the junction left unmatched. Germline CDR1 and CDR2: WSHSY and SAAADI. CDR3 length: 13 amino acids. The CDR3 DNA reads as TGCGCCAGCAGTGAGTTAGGGGGCACTGAGCAGTTCTTC. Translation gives CASSELGGTEQFF.

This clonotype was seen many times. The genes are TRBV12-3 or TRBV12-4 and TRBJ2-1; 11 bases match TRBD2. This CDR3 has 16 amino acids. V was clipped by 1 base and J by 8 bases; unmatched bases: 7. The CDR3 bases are TGTGCCAGCAGTTTAGACCTAGCGGGAGGATTAGATGAGCAGTTCTTC. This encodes CASSLDLAGGLDEQFF.

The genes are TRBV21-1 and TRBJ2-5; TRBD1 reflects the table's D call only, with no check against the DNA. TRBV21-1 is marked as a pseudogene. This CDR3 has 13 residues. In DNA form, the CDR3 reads TGTGCCAGCAGCATCGGGGGCTGGGGGACCCAGTACTTC. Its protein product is CASSIGGWGTQYF.

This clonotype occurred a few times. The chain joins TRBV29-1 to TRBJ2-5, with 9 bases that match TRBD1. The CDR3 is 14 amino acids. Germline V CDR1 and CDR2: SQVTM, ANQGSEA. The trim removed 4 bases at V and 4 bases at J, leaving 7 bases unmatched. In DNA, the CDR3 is TGCAGCGTTGGAGAGGGGACAGGGAGAGAGACCCAGTACTTC. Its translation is CSVGEGTGRETQYF.

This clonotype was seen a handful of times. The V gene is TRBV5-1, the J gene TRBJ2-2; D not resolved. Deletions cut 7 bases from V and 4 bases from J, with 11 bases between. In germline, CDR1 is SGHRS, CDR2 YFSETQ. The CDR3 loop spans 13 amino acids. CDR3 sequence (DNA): TGCGCCAGCTTCCGGCAGCCCACCGGGGAGCTGTTTTTT. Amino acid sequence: CASFRQPTGELFF. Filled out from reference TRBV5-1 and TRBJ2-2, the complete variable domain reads KAGVTQTPRYLIKTRGQQVTLSCSPISGHRSVSWYQQTPGQGLQFLFEYFSETQRNKGNFPGRFSGRQFSNSRSEMNVSTLELGDSALYLCASFRQPTGELFFGEGSRLTVL.

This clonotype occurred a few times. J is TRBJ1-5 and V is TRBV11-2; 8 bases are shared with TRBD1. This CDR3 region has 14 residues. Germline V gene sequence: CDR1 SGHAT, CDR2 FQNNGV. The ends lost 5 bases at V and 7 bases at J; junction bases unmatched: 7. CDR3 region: CASSHTGGNQPQHF. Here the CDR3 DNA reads TGTGCCAGCAGCCATACAGGGGGAAACCAGCCCCAGCATTTT.

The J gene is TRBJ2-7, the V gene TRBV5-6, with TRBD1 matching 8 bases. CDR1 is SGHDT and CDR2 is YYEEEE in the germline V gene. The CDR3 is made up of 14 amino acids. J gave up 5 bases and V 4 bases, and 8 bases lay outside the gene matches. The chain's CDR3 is CASSAWTGRHEQYF. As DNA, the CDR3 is TGTGCCAGCAGCGCCTGGACAGGGAGGCACGAGCAGTACTTC.

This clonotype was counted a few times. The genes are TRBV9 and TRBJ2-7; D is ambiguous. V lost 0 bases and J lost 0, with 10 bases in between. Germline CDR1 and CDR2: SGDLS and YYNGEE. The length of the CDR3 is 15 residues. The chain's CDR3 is CASSVADATSYEQYF. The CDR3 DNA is TGTGCCAGCAGCGTAGCGGACGCCACCTCCTACGAGCAGTACTTC.

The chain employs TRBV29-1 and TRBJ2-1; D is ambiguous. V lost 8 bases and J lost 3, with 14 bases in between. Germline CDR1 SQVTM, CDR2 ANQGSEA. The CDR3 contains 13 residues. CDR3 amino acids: CSLSLDNYNEQFF. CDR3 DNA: TGCAGCTTGAGCCTCGACAACTACAATGAGCAGTTCTTC.

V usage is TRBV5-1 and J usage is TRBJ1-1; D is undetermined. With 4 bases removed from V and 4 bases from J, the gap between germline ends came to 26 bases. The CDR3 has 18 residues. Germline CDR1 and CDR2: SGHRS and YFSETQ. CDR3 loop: CASSLPRLKGGIGTEAFF. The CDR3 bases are TGCGCCAGCAGCCTACCACGCTTGAAGGGAGGGATCGGCACTGAAGCTTTCTTT.

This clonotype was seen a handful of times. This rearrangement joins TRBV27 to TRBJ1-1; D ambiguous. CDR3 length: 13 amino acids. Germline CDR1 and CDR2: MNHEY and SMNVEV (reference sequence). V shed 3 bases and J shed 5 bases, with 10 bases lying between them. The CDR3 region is CASSFPGRTEAFF. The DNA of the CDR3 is TGTGCCAGCAGTTTCCCGGGGAGGACTGAAGCTTTCTTT.

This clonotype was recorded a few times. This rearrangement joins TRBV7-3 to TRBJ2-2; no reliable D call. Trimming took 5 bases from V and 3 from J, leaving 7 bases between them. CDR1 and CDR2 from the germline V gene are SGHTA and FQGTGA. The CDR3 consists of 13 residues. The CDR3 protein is CASSRIDTGELFF. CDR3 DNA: TGTGCCAGCAGCCGGATTGACACCGGGGAGCTGTTTTTT.

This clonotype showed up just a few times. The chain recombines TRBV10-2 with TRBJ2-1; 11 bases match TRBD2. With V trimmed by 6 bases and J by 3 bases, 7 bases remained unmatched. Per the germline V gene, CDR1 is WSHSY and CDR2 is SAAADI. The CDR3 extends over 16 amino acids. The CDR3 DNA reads TGCGCCAGCAGAGACCCTAGCGGGGGGTTCTACAATGAGCAGTTCTTC. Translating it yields CASRDPSGGFYNEQFF.

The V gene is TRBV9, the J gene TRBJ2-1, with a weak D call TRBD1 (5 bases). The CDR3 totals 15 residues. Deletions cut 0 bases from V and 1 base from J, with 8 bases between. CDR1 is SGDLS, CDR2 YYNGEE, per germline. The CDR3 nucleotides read TGTGCCAGCAGCGTAGAGGGGCTTTCCTACAATGAGCAGTTCTTC. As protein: CASSVEGLSYNEQFF.

The CDR3 region is CASSTDFANPNEQFF. DNA for the CDR3: TGTGCCAGTAGTACGGACTTCGCCAACCCCAATGAGCAGTTCTTC. V gene TRBV19 combines with J gene TRBJ2-1; D may be TRBD2 (5 bases). This CDR3 region has 15 residues. Trimming pared 4 bases from V and 6 bases from J, leaving 16 bases between. The V gene's germline CDR1 is LNHDA and CDR2 SQIVND (reference sequence).

The CDR3 DNA sequence: TGTGCCAGCAGTCAATTCGTGAGTGGGCGAAGCTCCTACGAGCAGTACTTC. Amino acid sequence: CASSQFVSGRSSYEQYF. V gene TRBV14 combines with J gene TRBJ2-7; no reliable D call. The CDR3 sequence is 17 residues long. The germline V gene has CDR1 SGHDN and CDR2 FVKESK. V was pared by 6 bases and J by 0 bases, with 21 bases between. The whole variable domain, remainder taken from reference TRBV14 and TRBJ2-7, is EAGVTQFPSHSVIEKGQTVTLRCDPISGHDNLYWYRRVMGKEIKFLLHFVKESKQDESGMPNNRFLAERTGGTYSTLKVQPAELEDSGVYFCASSQFVSGRSSYEQYFGPGTRLTVT.

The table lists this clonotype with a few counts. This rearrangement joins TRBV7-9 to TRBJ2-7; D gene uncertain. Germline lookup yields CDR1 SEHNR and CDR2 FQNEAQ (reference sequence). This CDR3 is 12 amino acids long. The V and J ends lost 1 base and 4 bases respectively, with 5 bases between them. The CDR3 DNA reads TGTGCCAGCAGCTTAGTTAGGTACGAGCAGTACTTC. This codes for CASSLVRYEQYF.

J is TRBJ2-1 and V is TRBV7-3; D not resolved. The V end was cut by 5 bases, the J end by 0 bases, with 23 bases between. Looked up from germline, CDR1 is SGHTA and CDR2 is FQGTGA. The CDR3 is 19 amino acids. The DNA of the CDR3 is TGTGCCAGCAGCCCTCCTCGGACGTTTGGTAAGAGCTCCTACAATGAGCAGTTCTTC. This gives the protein CASSPPRTFGKSSYNEQFF.

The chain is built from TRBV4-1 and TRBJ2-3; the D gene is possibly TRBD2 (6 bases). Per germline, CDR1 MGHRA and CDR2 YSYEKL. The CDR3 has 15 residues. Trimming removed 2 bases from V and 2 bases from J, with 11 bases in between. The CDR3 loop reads CASSQLGLFTDTQYF. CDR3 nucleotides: TGCGCCAGCAGCCAACTGGGACTTTTCACAGATACGCAGTATTTT.

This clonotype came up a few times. CDR3 amino acids: CASRSGVYTDTQYF. DNA of the CDR3: TGTGCCAGCAGGAGCGGGGTTTACACAGATACGCAGTATTTT. The rearrangement uses TRBV27 and TRBJ2-3, with 7 nucleotides matching TRBD2. This CDR3 has 14 amino acids. Germline loops: CDR1 MNHEY, CDR2 SMNVEV (reference sequence). With 6 bases clipped from V and 2 bases from J, the junction kept 5 bases outside the gene matches.

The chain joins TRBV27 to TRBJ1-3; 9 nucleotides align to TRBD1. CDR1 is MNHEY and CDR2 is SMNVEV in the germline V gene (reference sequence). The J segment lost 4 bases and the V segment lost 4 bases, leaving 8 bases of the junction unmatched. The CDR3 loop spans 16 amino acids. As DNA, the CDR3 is TGTGCCAGCAGTTGGACAGGGGCTGCCCAAGGAAACACCATATATTTT. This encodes CASSWTGAAQGNTIYF.

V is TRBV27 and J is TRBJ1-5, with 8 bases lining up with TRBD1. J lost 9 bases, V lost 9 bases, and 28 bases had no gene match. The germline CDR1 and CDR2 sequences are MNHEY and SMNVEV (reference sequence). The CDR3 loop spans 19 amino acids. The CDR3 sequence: CASATSPGGQALIPGPQHF. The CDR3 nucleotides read TGTGCCAGTGCCACATCCCCCGGGGGACAGGCCCTAATCCCAGGGCCCCAGCATTTT.

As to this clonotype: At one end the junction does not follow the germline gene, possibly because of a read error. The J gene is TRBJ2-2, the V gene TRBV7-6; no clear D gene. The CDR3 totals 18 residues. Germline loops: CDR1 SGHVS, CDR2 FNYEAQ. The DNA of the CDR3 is TGTTCCAGCAGCTTGGAAGAGACGGAACCCACGAACACCGGGGAGCTGTTTTTT. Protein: CSSSLEETEPTNTGELFF.